This TCR beta chain was identified in a study of CD8 T cells in Susac syndrome. V gave up 0 bases and J gave up 2 bases, with 14 bases separating them. Germline V gives CDR1 DFQATT, CDR2 SNEGSKA (reference sequence). The CDR3 consists of 16 residues. About 0.5 to 1 ug RNA was reverse transcribed with random hexamers. TCRdb analysed the immunoSEQ multiplex PCR reads with MiXCR anew, one entry per CDR3 protein. Altogether about 150,000 distinct CDR3 sequences are present, 92% being singletons, with the ten largest covering 0.065% to 0.085%. The chain carries TRBV20-1 and TRBJ2-1, with TRBD2 as a possible D gene (6 bases). The sequenced sample consisted of CD4+ T cells from PBMCs. This TCR was recovered from a human donor in good health. The CDR3 region has the DNA TGCAGTGCTAGAGATCCTGGCGGGATCACCTACAATGAGCAGTTCTTC. Its translation: CSARDPGGITYNEQFF.